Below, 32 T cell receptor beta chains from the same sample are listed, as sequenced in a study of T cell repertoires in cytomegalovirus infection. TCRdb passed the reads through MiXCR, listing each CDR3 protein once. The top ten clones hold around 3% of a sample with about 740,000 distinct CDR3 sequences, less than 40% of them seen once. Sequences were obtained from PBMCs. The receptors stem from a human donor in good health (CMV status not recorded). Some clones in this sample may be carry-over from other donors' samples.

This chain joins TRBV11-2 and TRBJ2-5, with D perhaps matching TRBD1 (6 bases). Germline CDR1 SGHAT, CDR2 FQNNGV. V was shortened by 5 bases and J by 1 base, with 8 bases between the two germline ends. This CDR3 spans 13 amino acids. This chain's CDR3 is CASSDRSQETQYF. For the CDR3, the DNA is TGTGCCAGCAGCGACAGGTCCCAAGAGACCCAGTACTTC.

CDR3 DNA sequence: TGTGCCAGCGGTAGGGTTGCGGGAGAGACCCAGTACTTC. Translated: CASGRVAGETQYF. The rearrangement uses TRBV27 and TRBJ2-5, with D maybe TRBD2 (5 bases). The length of the CDR3 is 13 residues. The V end lost 8 bases, the J end lost 4 bases, and 14 bases lay between the germline ends. CDR1 is MNHEY and CDR2 is SMNVEV in the germline V gene (reference sequence).

The CDR3 nucleotides read TGTGCCAGCAGGCGGGCGCTACCGTACGGGGTAAATGAGCAGTTCTTC. Amino acid sequence: CASRRALPYGVNEQFF. The chain employs TRBV28 and TRBJ2-1; tentative D call: TRBD2 (5 bases). Trimming took 6 bases from V and 7 from J, leaving 22 bases between them. The CDR3 is made up of 16 amino acids. The V gene's germline CDR1 is MDHEN and CDR2 SYDVKM.

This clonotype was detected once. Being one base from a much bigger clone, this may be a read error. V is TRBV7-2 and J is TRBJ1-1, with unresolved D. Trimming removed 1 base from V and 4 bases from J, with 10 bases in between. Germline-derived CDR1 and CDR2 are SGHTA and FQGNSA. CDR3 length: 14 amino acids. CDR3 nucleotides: TGTGCCAGCAGCTTAGGGGTGAGGGTCACTGAAGCTTTCTTT. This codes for CASSLGVRVTEAFF.

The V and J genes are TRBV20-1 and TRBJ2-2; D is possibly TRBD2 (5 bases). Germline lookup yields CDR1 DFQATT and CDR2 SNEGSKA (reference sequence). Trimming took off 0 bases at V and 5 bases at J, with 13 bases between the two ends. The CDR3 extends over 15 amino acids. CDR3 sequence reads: CSARDLRGGTGELFF. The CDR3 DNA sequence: TGCAGTGCTAGAGATCTCAGAGGCGGGACCGGGGAGCTGTTTTTT.

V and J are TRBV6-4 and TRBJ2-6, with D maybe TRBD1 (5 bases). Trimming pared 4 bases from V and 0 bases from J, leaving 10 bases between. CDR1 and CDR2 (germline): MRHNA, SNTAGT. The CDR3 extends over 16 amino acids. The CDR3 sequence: CASSGGAASGANVLTF. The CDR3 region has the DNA TGTGCCAGCAGTGGTGGGGCGGCCTCTGGGGCCAACGTCCTGACTTTC.

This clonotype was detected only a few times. The CDR3, as DNA: TGTGCCAGCAGCTTCGCTAGCGGGGCGAACACCGGGGAGCTGTTTTTT. Translating gives CASSFASGANTGELFF. This chain joins TRBV7-2 and TRBJ2-2, with 9 bases aligning to TRBD2. The CDR3 is 16 residues long. The junction had 2 bases not matched to a gene; V was cut back by 3 bases and J by 0 bases. Germline CDR1 and CDR2: SGHTA and FQGNSA.

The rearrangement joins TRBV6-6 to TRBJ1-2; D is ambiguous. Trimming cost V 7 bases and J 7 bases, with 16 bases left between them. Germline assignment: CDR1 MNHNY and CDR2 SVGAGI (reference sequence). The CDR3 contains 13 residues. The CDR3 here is CASTLPPLGGYTF. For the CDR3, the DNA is TGTGCCAGCACCCTTCCCCCCTTAGGTGGCTACACCTTC.

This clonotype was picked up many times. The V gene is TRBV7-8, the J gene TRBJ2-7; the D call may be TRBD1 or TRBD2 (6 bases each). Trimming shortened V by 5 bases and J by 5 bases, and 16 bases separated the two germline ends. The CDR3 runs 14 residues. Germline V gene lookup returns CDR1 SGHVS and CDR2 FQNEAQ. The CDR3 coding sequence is TGTGCCAGCAGCACCCGGGGGCTAGCGAACGAGCAGTACTTC. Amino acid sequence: CASSTRGLANEQYF.

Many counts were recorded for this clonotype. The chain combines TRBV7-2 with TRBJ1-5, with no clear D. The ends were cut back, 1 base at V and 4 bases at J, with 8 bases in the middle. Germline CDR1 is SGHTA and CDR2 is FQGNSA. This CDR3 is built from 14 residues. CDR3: CASSLDTTNQPQHF. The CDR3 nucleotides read TGTGCCAGCAGCTTAGATACGACGAATCAGCCCCAGCATTTT.

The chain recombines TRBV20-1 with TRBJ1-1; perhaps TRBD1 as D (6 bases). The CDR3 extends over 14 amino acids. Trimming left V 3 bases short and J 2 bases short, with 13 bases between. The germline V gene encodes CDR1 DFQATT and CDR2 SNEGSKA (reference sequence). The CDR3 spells CSARLGQLNTEAFF. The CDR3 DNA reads TGCAGTGCTAGGCTCGGACAGCTTAACACTGAAGCTTTCTTT.

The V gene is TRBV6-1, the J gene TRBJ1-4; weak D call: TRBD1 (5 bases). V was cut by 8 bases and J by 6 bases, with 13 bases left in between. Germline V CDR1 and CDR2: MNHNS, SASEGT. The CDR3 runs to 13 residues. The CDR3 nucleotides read TGTGCCAGCCGCAGGGTCTACGATGAAAAACTGTTTTTT. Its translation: CASRRVYDEKLFF.

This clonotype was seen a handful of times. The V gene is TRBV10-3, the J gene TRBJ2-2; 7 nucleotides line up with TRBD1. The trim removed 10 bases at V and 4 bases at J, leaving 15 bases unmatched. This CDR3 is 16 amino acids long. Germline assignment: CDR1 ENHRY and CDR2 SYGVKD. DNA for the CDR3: TGTGCCAGTGGACAGGCCAGTACCCTCTCCACCGGGGAGCTGTTTTTT. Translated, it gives CASGQASTLSTGELFF.

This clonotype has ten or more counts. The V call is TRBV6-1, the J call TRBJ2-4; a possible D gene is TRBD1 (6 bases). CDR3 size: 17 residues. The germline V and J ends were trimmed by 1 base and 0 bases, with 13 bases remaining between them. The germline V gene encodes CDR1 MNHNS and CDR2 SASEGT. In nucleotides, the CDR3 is TGTGCCAGCAGTGAAGTATCCAGGGGCCTAGCCAAAAACATTCAGTACTTC. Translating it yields CASSEVSRGLAKNIQYF.

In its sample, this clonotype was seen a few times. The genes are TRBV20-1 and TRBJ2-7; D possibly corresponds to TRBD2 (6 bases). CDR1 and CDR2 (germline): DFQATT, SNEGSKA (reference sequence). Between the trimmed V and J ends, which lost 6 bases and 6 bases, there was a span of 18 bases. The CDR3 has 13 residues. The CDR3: CSARPWREVEQYF. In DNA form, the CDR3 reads TGCAGTGCCCGCCCGTGGAGGGAGGTCGAGCAGTACTTC.

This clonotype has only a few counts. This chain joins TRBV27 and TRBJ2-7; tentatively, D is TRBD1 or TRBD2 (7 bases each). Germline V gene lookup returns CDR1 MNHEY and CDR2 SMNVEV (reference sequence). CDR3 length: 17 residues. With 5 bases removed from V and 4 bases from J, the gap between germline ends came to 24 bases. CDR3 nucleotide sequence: TGTGCCAGCAGTGCTATCAGGGGGGAGAAGGGGGGGTACGAGCAGTACTTC. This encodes CASSAIRGEKGGYEQYF.

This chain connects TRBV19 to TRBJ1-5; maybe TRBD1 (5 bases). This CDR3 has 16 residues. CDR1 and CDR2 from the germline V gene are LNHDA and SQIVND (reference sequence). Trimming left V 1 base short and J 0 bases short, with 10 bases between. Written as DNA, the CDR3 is TGTGCCAGTAGTATAGGACAGCCTTATAGCAATCAGCCCCAGCATTTT. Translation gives CASSIGQPYSNQPQHF.

The CDR3 sequence: CASGTRDPQGYGYTF. CDR3 bases: TGTGCCAGTGGGACCCGGGACCCTCAGGGGTATGGCTACACCTTC. V is TRBV19 and J is TRBJ1-2, with a tentative D call TRBD1 (6 bases). The V and J ends lost 8 bases and 5 bases respectively, with 21 bases between them. The CDR3 consists of 15 residues. The germline V gene has CDR1 LNHDA and CDR2 SQIVND (reference sequence).

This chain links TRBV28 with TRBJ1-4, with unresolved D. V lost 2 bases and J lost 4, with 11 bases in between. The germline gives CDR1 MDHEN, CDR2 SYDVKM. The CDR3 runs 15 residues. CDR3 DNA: TGTGCCAGCAGTTTACCGGCAGGAGGTAATGAAAAACTGTTTTTT. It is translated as CASSLPAGGNEKLFF.

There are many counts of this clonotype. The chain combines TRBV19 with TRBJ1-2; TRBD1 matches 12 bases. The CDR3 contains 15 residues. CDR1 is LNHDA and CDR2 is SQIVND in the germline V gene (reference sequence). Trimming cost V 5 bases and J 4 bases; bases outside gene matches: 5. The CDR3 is CASSSGTGGVYGYTF. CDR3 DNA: TGTGCCAGTAGTTCCGGGACAGGGGGCGTCTATGGCTACACCTTC.

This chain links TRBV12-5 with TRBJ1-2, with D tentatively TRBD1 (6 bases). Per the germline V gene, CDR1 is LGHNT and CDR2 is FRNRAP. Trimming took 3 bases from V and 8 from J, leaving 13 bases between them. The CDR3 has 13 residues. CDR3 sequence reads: CASGFHRVGGYTF. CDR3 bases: TGTGCTAGTGGTTTTCACAGGGTCGGGGGCTACACCTTC. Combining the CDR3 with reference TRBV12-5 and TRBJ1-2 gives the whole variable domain DARVTQTPRHKVTEMGQEVTMRCQPILGHNTVFWYRQTMMQGLELLAYFRNRAPLDDSGMPKDRFSAEMPDATLATLKIQPSEPRDSAVYFCASGFHRVGGYTFGSGTRLTVV.

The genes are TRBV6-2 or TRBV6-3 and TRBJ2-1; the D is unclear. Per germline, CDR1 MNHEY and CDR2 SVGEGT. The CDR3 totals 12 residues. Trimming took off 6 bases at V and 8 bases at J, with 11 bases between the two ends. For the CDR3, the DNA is TGTGCCAGCAGCCCCATAGCCCATGAGCAGTTCTTC. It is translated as CASSPIAHEQFF.

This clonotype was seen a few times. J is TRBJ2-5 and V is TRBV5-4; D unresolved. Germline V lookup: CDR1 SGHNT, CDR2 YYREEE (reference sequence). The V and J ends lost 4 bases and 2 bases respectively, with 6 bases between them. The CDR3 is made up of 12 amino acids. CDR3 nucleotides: TGTGCCAGCAGCGGGGTACAAGAGACCCAGTACTTC. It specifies CASSGVQETQYF.

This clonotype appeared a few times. CDR3 DNA sequence: TGTGCCAGCCGACTACAGGACGGTTTTGAAGCTTTCTTT. It yields the protein CASRLQDGFEAFF. The V call is TRBV12-3 or TRBV12-4, the J call TRBJ1-1; D might be TRBD1 (5 bases). Trimming removed 8 bases at V and 7 bases at J, with 17 bases between. The CDR3 runs 13 residues.

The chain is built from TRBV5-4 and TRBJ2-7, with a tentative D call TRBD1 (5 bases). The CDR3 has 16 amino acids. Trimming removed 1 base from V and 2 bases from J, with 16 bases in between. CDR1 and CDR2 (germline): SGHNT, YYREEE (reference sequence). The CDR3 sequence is CASSLPGTQGPYEQYF. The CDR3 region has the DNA TGTGCCAGCAGCTTGCCAGGTACTCAGGGTCCCTACGAGCAGTACTTC.

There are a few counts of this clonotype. CDR3 region: CASSSTGGLTYSNQPQHF. CDR3 bases: TGTGCCAGCAGTTCAACAGGGGGCCTTACCTATAGCAATCAGCCCCAGCATTTT. This chain joins TRBV12-3 or TRBV12-4 and TRBJ1-5; the match to TRBD1 covers 9 bases. This CDR3 comprises 18 residues. Germline trimming cut 4 bases from V and 0 bases from J; bases unmatched to any gene: 10.

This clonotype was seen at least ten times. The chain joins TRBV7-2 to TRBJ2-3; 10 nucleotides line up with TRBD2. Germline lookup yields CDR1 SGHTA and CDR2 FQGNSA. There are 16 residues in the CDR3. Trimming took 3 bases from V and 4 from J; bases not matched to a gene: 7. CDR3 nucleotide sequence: TGTGCCAGCAGCTTTACTAGCGGGGTGGGGGCAGATACGCAGTATTTT. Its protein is CASSFTSGVGADTQYF.

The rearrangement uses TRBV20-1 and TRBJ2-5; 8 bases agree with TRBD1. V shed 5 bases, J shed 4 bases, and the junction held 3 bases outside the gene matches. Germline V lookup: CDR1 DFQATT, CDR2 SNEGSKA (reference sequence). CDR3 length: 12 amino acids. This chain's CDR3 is CSAPTGGETQYF. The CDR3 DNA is TGCAGTGCTCCTACAGGGGGAGAGACCCAGTACTTC.

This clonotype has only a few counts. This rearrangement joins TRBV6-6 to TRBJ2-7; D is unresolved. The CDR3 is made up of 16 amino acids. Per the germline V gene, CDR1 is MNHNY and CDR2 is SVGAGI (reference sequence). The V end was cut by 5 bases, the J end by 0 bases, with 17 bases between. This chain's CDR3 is CASSGEVSHSSYEQYF. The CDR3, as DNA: TGTGCCAGCAGTGGTGAGGTCTCGCATAGCTCCTACGAGCAGTACTTC.

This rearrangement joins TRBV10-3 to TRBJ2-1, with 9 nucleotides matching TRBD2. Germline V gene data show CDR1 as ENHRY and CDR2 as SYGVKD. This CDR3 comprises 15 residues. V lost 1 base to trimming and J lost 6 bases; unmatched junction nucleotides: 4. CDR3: CAISEYSGGINEQFF. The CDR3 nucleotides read TGTGCCATCAGTGAGTATAGCGGGGGCATCAATGAGCAGTTCTTC.

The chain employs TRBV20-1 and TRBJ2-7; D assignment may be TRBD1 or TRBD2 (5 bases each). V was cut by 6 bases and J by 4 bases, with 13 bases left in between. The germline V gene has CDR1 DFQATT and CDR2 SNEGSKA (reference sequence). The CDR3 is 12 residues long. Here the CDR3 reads CSAASGPYEQYF. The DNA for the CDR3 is TGCAGTGCCGCCTCGGGACCTTACGAGCAGTACTTC.

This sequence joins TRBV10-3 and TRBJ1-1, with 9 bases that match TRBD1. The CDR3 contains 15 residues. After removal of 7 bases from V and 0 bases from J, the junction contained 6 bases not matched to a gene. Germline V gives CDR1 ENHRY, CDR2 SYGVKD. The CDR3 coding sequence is TGTGCCATCAACGTGGGACAGGGATTGAACACTGAAGCTTTCTTT. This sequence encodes CAINVGQGLNTEAFF.